Listed here are 26 T cell receptor beta chains from one sample, sequenced in a study of T cell repertoires in cytomegalovirus infection. Via MiXCR, TCRdb re-called the reads, giving one row per CDR3 protein. This sample has about 500,000 distinct CDR3 sequences, with around 30% found just once. The antigens these receptors bind are not known. Here the sequenced sample was cultured PBMCs, taken from culture after CMV antigen stimulation. The receptor set was obtained from a human donor in good health (CMV status not recorded). Some clones in this sample may be carry-over from other donors' samples.

The table lists this clonotype with a few counts. This chain's CDR3 is CASRVGGPYEQYF. CDR3 nucleotide sequence: TGTGCCAGCAGGGTCGGGGGGCCCTACGAGCAGTACTTC. The chain joins TRBV28 to TRBJ2-7; D possibly corresponds to TRBD2 (7 bases). The germline gives CDR1 MDHEN, CDR2 SYDVKM. The V end was cut by 6 bases, the J end by 2 bases, with 11 bases between. This CDR3 contains 13 residues.

The chain employs TRBV12-3 or TRBV12-4 and TRBJ1-5, with a weak D call TRBD1 (6 bases). This CDR3 is built from 14 residues. Trimming pared 4 bases from V and 6 bases from J, leaving 13 bases between. The CDR3 sequence is CASSSVGGGQPQHF. The CDR3 DNA sequence: TGTGCCAGCAGTTCGGTTGGAGGGGGTCAGCCCCAGCATTTT.

There are a few counts of this clonotype. The rearrangement uses TRBV28 and TRBJ1-5, with a possible D match to TRBD1 (6 bases). V dropped 2 bases and J dropped 7 bases, with 15 bases sitting between them. Germline-derived CDR1 and CDR2 are MDHEN and SYDVKM. This CDR3 region has 15 residues. CDR3 protein: CASSLLSGVGQPQHF. CDR3 DNA sequence: TGTGCCAGCAGTTTACTATCAGGGGTCGGACAGCCCCAGCATTTT.

This chain connects TRBV7-6 to TRBJ2-1; D is uncertain. From germline, CDR1 is SGHVS and CDR2 FNYEAQ. The CDR3 is made up of 12 amino acids. The ends were cut back, 1 base at V and 6 bases at J, with 4 bases in the middle. This chain's CDR3 is CASSLETNEQFF. As DNA, the CDR3 is TGTGCCAGCAGCTTAGAGACCAATGAGCAGTTCTTC.

The J gene is TRBJ2-3, the V gene TRBV7-9; D could derive from TRBD1 or TRBD2 (5 bases each). Germline V gene data show CDR1 as SEHNR and CDR2 as FQNEAQ (reference sequence). CDR3 size: 16 residues. With 5 bases removed from V and 6 bases from J, the gap between germline ends came to 21 bases. The CDR3 DNA sequence: TGTGCCAGCAGCCCGAGGGGAGTGGCTGGCAGGGATACGCAGTATTTT. As protein: CASSPRGVAGRDTQYF.

This clonotype was seen a handful of times. The V gene is TRBV7-8, the J gene TRBJ2-1; 10 nucleotides align to TRBD2. This CDR3 is 17 amino acids long. Unmatched junction bases numbered 7, after V lost 5 bases and J lost 0 bases. The germline CDR1 and CDR2 sequences are SGHVS and FQNEAQ. This chain's CDR3 is CASSLFPSGSSYNEQFF. CDR3 coding DNA: TGTGCCAGCAGCCTTTTTCCTAGCGGGAGCTCCTACAATGAGCAGTTCTTC.

The chain combines TRBV7-2 with TRBJ2-3, with 8 bases lining up with TRBD2. The CDR3 spans 14 residues. With 7 bases clipped from V and 4 bases from J, the junction kept 7 bases outside the gene matches. Germline CDR1 and CDR2: SGHTA and FQGNSA. This CDR3 reads CASNPSGGADTQYF. The CDR3 DNA sequence: TGTGCCAGCAACCCATCGGGAGGGGCAGATACGCAGTATTTT.

This clonotype turned up a few times. This chain joins TRBV6-2 or TRBV6-3 and TRBJ1-2, with D maybe TRBD1 (5 bases). This CDR3 is 14 amino acids long. Germline-derived CDR1 and CDR2 are MNHEY and SVGEGT. Trimming removed 0 bases at V and 7 bases at J, with 12 bases between. The CDR3 bases are TGTGCCAGCAGTTACTCGACTGGGACGGCTGGCTACACCTTC. Translated, it gives CASSYSTGTAGYTF.

In this sample, this clonotype turned up a few times. V is TRBV2 and J is TRBJ2-2; D is uncertain. CDR1 is SNHLY and CDR2 is FYNNEI in the germline V gene. The V end lost 3 bases, the J end lost 0 bases, and 8 bases lay between the germline ends. The CDR3 totals 15 residues. In nucleotides, the CDR3 is TGTGCCAGCAGTGACGTTCCGGCGAACACCGGGGAGCTGTTTTTT. This encodes CASSDVPANTGELFF.

The rearrangement uses TRBV7-9 and TRBJ2-5; unclear D gene. V lost 0 bases to trimming and J lost 5 bases, with 7 bases between them. The CDR3 is 13 amino acids. The germline CDR1 and CDR2 sequences are SEHNR and FQNEAQ (reference sequence). The CDR3 DNA reads as TGTGCCAGCAGCTTAGCCGAAGACGAGACCCAGTACTTC. This codes for CASSLAEDETQYF.

V usage is TRBV28 and J usage is TRBJ1-5, with D uncertain. V was shortened by 8 bases and J by 4 bases, with 18 bases between the two germline ends. Germline loops: CDR1 MDHEN, CDR2 SYDVKM. The CDR3 extends over 15 amino acids. CDR3 in DNA: TGTGCCAGCGGGTCCGAAGGGATTGGAAATCAGCCCCAGCATTTT. It codes for CASGSEGIGNQPQHF.

This chain uses TRBV5-1 with TRBJ1-1; possibly TRBD1 for D (6 bases). The CDR3 sequence is 16 residues long. V lost 5 bases, J lost 0 bases, and 17 bases lay in between. The V gene's germline CDR1 is SGHRS and CDR2 YFSETQ. CDR3 nucleotides: TGCGCCAGCAGGGAATGGACAGCCGAAATGAACACTGAAGCTTTCTTT. Residues: CASREWTAEMNTEAFF.

This clonotype was detected a few times. J is TRBJ2-1 and V is TRBV7-2; no firm D call. The germline V gene encodes CDR1 SGHTA and CDR2 FQGNSA. CDR3 length equals 11 residues. The germline V and J ends were trimmed by 5 bases and 4 bases, with 3 bases remaining between them. CDR3: CASSNYNEQFF. DNA for the CDR3: TGTGCCAGCAGCAATTACAATGAGCAGTTCTTC.

The chain is built from TRBV11-2 and TRBJ2-7, with 9 positions matching TRBD1. The germline V gene encodes CDR1 SGHAT and CDR2 FQNNGV. V lost 6 bases and J lost 5; bases outside the gene matches: 14. The CDR3 loop spans 16 amino acids. The CDR3 protein is CASSRYPGQGRHEQYV. CDR3 bases: TGTGCCAGCAGTCGATATCCAGGACAGGGGCGCCACGAGCAGTACGTC.

The chain uses TRBV28 and TRBJ1-1, with D tentatively TRBD1 (5 bases). The V and J ends lost 3 bases and 0 bases respectively, with 8 bases between them. Germline-derived CDR1 and CDR2 are MDHEN and SYDVKM. The CDR3 has 14 amino acids. Here the CDR3 DNA reads TGTGCCAGCAGTTTGACAGCGGTGAACACTGAAGCTTTCTTT. Residues: CASSLTAVNTEAFF.

This clonotype was seen a few times. The CDR3 protein is CASSGGGETQYF. Here the CDR3 DNA reads TGTGCCAGCAGTGGGGGGGGGGAGACCCAGTACTTC. The gene calls are TRBV27 and TRBJ2-5; TRBD2 agrees at 7 bases. Looked up from germline, CDR1 is MNHEY and CDR2 is SMNVEV (reference sequence). This CDR3 region has 12 residues. The V segment lost 5 bases and the J segment 5 bases; nucleotides outside the gene matches: 2.

This clonotype has only a few counts. The rearrangement uses TRBV23-1 and TRBJ2-7; tentatively, D is TRBD2 (6 bases). TRBV23-1 is noted as an ORF with a role that remains uncertain. The ends were cut back, 6 bases at V and 2 bases at J, with 17 bases in the middle. This CDR3 region has 15 residues. CDR3 coding DNA: TGCGCCAGCAGACGTCGGGGGACCGTACCCTACGAGCAGTACGTC. Translated, it gives CASRRRGTVPYEQYV.

V gene TRBV7-9 combines with J gene TRBJ1-2, with D uncertain. CDR1 and CDR2 from the germline V gene are SEHNR and FQNEAQ (reference sequence). The ends were cut back, 5 bases at V and 5 bases at J, with 9 bases in the middle. This CDR3 region has 12 residues. This CDR3 reads CASSGRAYGYTF. CDR3 nucleotide sequence: TGTGCCAGCAGCGGACGGGCTTATGGCTACACCTTC.

This clonotype appeared a few times. The chain employs TRBV10-3 and TRBJ2-1; TRBD2 aligns across 14 bases. The ends lost 10 bases at V and 4 bases at J; junction bases unmatched: 6. CDR1 and CDR2 (germline): ENHRY, SYGVKD. The CDR3 is made up of 15 amino acids. CDR3 loop: CATGTSGREYNEQFF. The CDR3 DNA reads TGTGCCACAGGGACTAGCGGGAGAGAGTACAATGAGCAGTTCTTC.

V and J are TRBV13 and TRBJ2-7, with TRBD2 matching over 7 bases. The CDR3 has 17 residues. The germline gives CDR1 PRHDT, CDR2 FYEKMQ (reference sequence). J gave up 1 base and V 5 bases, and 14 bases lay outside the gene matches. The CDR3 sequence is CASSPNPAGEFSYEQYF. CDR3 DNA sequence: TGTGCCAGCAGCCCTAATCCGGCGGGAGAATTTTCCTACGAGCAGTACTTC.

The V call is TRBV19, the J call TRBJ2-1; 11 bases are shared with TRBD2. Germline V gene sequence: CDR1 LNHDA, CDR2 SQIVND (reference sequence). The CDR3 has 16 amino acids. V gave up 3 bases and J gave up 2 bases; unmatched junction bases: 3. The CDR3 region is CASSILAGGPYNEQFF. The CDR3 DNA reads as TGTGCCAGTAGTATCCTAGCGGGAGGCCCCTACAATGAGCAGTTCTTC.

With regard to this clonotype: Germline and junction disagree at one end, which may indicate a read error. The J gene is TRBJ1-3, the V gene TRBV29-1; D unclear. The CDR3 consists of 10 residues. Germline lookup yields CDR1 SQVTM and CDR2 ANQGSEA. The CDR3 nucleotides read TGCAGCGTTACTGGGAACACCATATATTTT. Its translation: CSVTGNTIYF.

The table lists this clonotype with many counts. The chain employs TRBV7-2 and TRBJ2-1; maybe TRBD1 (6 bases). This CDR3 region has 15 residues. Germline V lookup: CDR1 SGHTA, CDR2 FQGNSA. The germline V and J ends were trimmed by 5 bases and 4 bases, with 15 bases remaining between them. The CDR3 reads CASSPDPGQYNEQFF. CDR3 in DNA: TGTGCCAGCAGCCCTGATCCGGGACAATACAATGAGCAGTTCTTC.

This clonotype turned up a few times. The J gene is TRBJ2-1, the V gene TRBV29-1, with D perhaps TRBD2 (6 bases). V shed 2 bases and J shed 4 bases, with 18 bases lying between them. Looked up from germline, CDR1 is SQVTM and CDR2 is ANQGSEA. The CDR3 is 16 amino acids. For the CDR3, the DNA is TGCAGCGTTGAAAGGGACTCGCTTGTCCCATACAATGAGCAGTTCTTC. It is translated as CSVERDSLVPYNEQFF.

The chain carries TRBV10-3 and TRBJ2-2; D not certain. There are 13 residues in the CDR3. V dropped 4 bases and J dropped 4 bases, with 7 bases sitting between them. Germline CDR1 ENHRY, CDR2 SYGVKD. CDR3 loop: CAISGYSTGELFF. DNA for the CDR3: TGTGCCATCAGTGGGTATAGCACCGGGGAGCTGTTTTTT.

The chain employs TRBV7-2 and TRBJ2-5; no definite D call. From germline, CDR1 is SGHTA and CDR2 FQGNSA. The CDR3 spans 14 residues. Trimming cost V 1 base and J 2 bases, with 8 bases left between them. The CDR3 loop is CASSLVRPQETQYF. Written as DNA, the CDR3 is TGTGCCAGCAGCTTAGTCAGGCCACAAGAGACCCAGTACTTC.